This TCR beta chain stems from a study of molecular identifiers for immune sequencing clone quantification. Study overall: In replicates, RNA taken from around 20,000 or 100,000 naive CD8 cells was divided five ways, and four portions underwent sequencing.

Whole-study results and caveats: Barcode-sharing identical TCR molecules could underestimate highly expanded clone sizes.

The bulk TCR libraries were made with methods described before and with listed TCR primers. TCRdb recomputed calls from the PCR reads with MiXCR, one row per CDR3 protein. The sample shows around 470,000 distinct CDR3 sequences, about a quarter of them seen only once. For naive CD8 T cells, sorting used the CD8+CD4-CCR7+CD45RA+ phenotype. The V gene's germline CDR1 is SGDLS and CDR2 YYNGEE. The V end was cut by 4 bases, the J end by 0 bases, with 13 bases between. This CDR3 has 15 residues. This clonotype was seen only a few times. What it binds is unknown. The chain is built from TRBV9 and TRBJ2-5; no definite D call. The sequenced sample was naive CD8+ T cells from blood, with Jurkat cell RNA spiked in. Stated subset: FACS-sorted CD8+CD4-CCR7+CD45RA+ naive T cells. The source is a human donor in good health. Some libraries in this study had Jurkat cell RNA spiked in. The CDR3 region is CASSLTGSYQETQYF. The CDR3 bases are TGTGCCAGCAGCTTGACTGGCTCGTACCAAGAGACCCAGTACTTC. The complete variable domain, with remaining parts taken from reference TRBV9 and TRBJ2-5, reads DSGVTQTPKHLITATGQRVTLRCSPRSGDLSVYWYQQSLDQGLQFLIQYYNGEERAKGNILERFSAQQFPDLHSELNLSSLELGDSALYFCASSLTGSYQETQYFGPGTRLLVL.